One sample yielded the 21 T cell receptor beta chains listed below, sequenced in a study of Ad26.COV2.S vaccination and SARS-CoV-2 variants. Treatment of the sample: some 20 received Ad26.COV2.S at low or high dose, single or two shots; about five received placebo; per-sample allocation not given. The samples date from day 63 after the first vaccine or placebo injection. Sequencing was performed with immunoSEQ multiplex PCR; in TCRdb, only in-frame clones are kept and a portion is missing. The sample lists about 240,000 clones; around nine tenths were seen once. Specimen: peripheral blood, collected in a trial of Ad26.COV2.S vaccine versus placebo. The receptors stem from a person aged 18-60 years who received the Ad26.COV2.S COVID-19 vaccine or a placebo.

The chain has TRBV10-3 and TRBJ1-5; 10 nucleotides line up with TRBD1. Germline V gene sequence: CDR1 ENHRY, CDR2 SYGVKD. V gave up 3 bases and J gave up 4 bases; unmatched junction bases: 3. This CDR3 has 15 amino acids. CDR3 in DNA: TGTGCCATCAGTGAAAGGGACAGGGGAAATCAGCCCCAGCATTTT. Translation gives CAISERDRGNQPQHF.

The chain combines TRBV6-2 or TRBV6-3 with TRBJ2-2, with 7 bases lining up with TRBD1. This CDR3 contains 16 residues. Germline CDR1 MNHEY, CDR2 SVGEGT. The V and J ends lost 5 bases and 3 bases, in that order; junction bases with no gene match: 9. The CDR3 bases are TGTGCCAGCAGTGCCGGTCAGGACAGGCACACCGGGGAGCTGTTTTTT. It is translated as CASSAGQDRHTGELFF.

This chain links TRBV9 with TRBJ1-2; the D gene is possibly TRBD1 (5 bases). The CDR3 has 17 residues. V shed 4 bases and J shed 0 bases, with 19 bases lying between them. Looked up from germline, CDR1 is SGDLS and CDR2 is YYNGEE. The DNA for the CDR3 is TGTGCCAGCAGCCCATGGGGTGGGGGGAGCTCTAACTATGGCTACACCTTC. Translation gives CASSPWGGGSSNYGYTF.

The CDR3 loop is CASSIGQPLNYGYTF. In DNA, the CDR3 is TGTGCCAGTAGTATTGGACAACCGCTTAACTATGGCTACACCTTC. The rearrangement links TRBV19 to TRBJ1-2, with D possibly being TRBD1 (5 bases). Trimming pared 3 bases from V and 1 base from J, leaving 12 bases between. The CDR3 length is 15 residues. Per the germline V gene, CDR1 is LNHDA and CDR2 is SQIVND (reference sequence).

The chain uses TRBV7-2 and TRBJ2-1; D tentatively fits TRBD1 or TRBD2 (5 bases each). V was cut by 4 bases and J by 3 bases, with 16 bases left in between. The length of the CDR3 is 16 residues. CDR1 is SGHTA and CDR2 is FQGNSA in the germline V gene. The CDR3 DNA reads TGTGCCAGCAGCTCCTTGACGGGACGGGGCTACAATGAGCAGTTCTTC. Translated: CASSSLTGRGYNEQFF.

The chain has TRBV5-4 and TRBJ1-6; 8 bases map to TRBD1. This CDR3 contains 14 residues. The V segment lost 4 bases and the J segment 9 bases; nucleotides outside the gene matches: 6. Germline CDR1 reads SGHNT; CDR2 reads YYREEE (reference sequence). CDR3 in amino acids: CASSRDRGGSPLHF. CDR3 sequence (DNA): TGTGCCAGCAGCCGAGACAGGGGAGGTTCACCCCTCCACTTT.

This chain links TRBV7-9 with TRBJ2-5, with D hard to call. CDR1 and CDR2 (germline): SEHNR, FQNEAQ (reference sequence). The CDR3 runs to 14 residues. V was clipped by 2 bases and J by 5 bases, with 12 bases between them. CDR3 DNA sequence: TGTGCCAGCAGCTTATTGTTGGTAGGGGAGACCCAGTACTTC. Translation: CASSLLLVGETQYF.

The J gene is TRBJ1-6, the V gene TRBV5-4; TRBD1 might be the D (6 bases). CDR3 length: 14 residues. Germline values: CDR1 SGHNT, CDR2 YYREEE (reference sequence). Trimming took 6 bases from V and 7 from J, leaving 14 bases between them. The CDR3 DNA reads TGTGCCAGCAACCAACAGGGCCAGAATTCACCCCTCCACTTT. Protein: CASNQQGQNSPLHF.

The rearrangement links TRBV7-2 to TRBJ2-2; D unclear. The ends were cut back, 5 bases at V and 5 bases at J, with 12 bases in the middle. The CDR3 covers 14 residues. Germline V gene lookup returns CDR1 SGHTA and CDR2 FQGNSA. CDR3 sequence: CASSGRALTGELFF. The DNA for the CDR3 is TGTGCCAGCAGCGGCCGGGCCCTTACCGGGGAGCTGTTTTTT. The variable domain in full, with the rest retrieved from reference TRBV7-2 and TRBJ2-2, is GAGVSQSPSNKVTEKGKDVELRCDPISGHTALYWYRQSLGQGLEFLIYFQGNSAPDKSGLPSDRFSAERTGGSVSTLTIQRTQQEDSAVYLCASSGRALTGELFFGEGSRLTVL.

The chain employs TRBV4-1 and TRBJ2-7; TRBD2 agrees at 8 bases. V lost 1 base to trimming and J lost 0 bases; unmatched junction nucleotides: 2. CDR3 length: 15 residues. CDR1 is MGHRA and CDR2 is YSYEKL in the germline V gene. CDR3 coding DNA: TGCGCCAGCAGCCAAGGTCTAGCGGGCTCCTACGAGCAGTACTTC. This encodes CASSQGLAGSYEQYF.

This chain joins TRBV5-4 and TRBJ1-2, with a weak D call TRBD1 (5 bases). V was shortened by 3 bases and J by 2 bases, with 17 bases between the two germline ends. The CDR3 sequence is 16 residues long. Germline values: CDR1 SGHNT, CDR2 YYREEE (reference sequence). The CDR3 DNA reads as TGTGCCAGCAGCTCCGGCGACAGATCTAAGAACTATGGCTACACCTTC. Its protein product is CASSSGDRSKNYGYTF.

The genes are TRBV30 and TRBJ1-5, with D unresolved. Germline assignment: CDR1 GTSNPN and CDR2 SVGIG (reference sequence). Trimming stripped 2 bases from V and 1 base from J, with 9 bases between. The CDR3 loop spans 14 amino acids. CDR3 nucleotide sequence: TGTGCCTGGAGTTTAGGGAAAAGCAATCAGCCCCAGCATTTT. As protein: CAWSLGKSNQPQHF. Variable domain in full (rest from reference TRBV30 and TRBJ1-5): SQTIHQWPATLVQPVGSPLSLECTVEGTSNPNLYWYRQAAGRGLQLLFYSVGIGQISSEVPQNLSASRPQDRQFILSSKKLLLSDSGFYLCAWSLGKSNQPQHFGDGTRLSIL.

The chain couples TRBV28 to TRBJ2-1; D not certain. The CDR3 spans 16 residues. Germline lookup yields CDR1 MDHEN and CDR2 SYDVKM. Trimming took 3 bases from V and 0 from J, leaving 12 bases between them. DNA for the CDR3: TGTGCCAGCAGTTTCGGTTGGGCGAGCTCCTACAATGAGCAGTTCTTC. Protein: CASSFGWASSYNEQFF. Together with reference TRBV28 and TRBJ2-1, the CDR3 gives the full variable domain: DVKVTQSSRYLVKRTGEKVFLECVQDMDHENMFWYRQDPGLGLRLIYFSYDVKMKEKGDIPEGYSVSREKKERFSLILESASTNQTSMYLCASSFGWASSYNEQFFGPGTRLTVL.

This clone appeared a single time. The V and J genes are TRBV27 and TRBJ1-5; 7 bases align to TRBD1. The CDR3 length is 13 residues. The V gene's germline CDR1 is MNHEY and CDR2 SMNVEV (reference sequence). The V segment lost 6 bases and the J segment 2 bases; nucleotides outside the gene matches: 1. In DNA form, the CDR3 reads TGTGCCAGCAGAGACAGGGGCAATCAGCCCCAGCATTTT. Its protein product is CASRDRGNQPQHF.

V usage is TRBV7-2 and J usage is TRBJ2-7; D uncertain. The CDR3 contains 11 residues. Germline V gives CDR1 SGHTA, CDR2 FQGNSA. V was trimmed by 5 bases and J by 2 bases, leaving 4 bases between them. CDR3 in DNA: TGTGCCAGCAGCGGGACCTACGAGCAGTACTTC. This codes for CASSGTYEQYF.

The CDR3: CASSFVPGSEQYF. The CDR3 DNA follows: TGTGCCAGCAGTTTTGTACCGGGGTCCGAGCAGTACTTC. The rearrangement joins TRBV28 to TRBJ2-7, with TRBD2 as a possible D gene (5 bases). CDR3 length: 13 residues. V was cut by 3 bases and J by 6 bases, with 12 bases left in between. Germline V CDR1 and CDR2: MDHEN, SYDVKM.

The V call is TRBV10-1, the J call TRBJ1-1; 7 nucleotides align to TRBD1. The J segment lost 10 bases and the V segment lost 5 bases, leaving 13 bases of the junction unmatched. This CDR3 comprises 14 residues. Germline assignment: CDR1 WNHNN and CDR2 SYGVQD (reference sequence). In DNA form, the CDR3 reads TGCGCCAGCAGTCGGACAGGCGCAAAACCGGGAGCTTTCTTT. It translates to CASSRTGAKPGAFF.

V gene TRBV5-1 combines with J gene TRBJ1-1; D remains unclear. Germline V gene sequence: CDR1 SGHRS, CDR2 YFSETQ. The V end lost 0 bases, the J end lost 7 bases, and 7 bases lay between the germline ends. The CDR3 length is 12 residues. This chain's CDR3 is CASSLASGEAFF. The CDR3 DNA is TGCGCCAGCAGCTTGGCCAGTGGTGAAGCTTTCTTT.

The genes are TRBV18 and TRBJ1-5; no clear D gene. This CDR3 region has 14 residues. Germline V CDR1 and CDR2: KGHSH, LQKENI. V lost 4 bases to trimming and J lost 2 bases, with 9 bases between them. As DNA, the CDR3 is TGTGCCAGCTCACAGGGTGCCGGCAATCAGCCCCAGCATTTT. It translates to CASSQGAGNQPQHF. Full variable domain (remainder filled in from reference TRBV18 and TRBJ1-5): NAGVMQNPRHLVRRRGQEARLRCSPMKGHSHVYWYRQLPEEGLKFMVYLQKENIIDESGMPKERFSAEFPKEGPSILRIQQVVRGDSAAYFCASSQGAGNQPQHFGDGTRLSIL.

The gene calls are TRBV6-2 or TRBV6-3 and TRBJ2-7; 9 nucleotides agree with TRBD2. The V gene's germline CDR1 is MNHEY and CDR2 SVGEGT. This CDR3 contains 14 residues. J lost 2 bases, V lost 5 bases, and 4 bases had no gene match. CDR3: CASSRTSAPYEQYF. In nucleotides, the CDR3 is TGTGCCAGCAGTAGGACTAGCGCTCCCTACGAGCAGTACTTC.

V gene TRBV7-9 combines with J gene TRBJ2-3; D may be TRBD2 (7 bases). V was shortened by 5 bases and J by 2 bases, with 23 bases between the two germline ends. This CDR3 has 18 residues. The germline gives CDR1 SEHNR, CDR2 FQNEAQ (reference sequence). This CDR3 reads CASSPRFRGGISTDTQYF. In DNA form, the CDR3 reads TGTGCCAGCAGCCCCCGGTTTAGGGGGGGCATCTCCACAGATACGCAGTATTTT.